A selection of T cell receptor beta chains follows, all from one sample in a study of response to subunit inactivated influenza vaccine. TCRdb independently ran MiXCR on the RT-PCR reads; one entry per CDR3 protein. Of about 650,000 distinct CDR3 sequences in the sample, 13% to 15% were seen once. The source was PBMCs from blood, collected 14 to 15 days before vaccination. The origin of the receptors is a man aged 50 or older who received an inactivated influenza vaccine. CDR3s include the opening cysteine and the closing phenylalanine or tryptophan. The D gene is left open where the match is weak. A clone size is listed for some rows: how often the clone was seen (once, few, many), or a class if it is expanded.

V gene: TRBV15
clone size: .
D gene: .
J gene: TRBJ2-3
CDR3 DNA: TGTGCCACCAGCAGAGATGGGGGTGGTTCGAATCCTGGAAGCCACATGCATACGCAGTATTTT
CDR3 protein: CATSRDGGGSNPGSHMHTQYF

V gene: TRBV28
clone size: .
D gene: TRBD1
J gene: TRBJ2-2
CDR3 DNA: TGTGCCAGCAGGCATAGACAGGGGGCGCGGACCGGGGAGCTGTTTTTT
CDR3 protein: CASRHRQGARTGELFF

V gene: TRBV3-1
clone size: .
D gene: .
J gene: TRBJ2-3
CDR3 DNA: TGTGCCAGCAGCCAACTCGGACAGATTACAGATACGCAGTATTTT
CDR3 protein: CASSQLGQITDTQYF

V gene: TRBV5-6
clone size: .
D gene: TRBD2
J gene: TRBJ2-2
CDR3 DNA: TGTGCCAGCAGCTTGGGACTAGCGGGAGATGGCGGGGAGCTGTTTTTT
CDR3 protein: CASSLGLAGDGGELFF

V gene: TRBV7-2
clone size: .
D gene: TRBD1
J gene: TRBJ2-2
CDR3 DNA: TGTGCCAGCAGCCGCGGGACAGGGGGGAACGGGGAGCTGTTTTTT
CDR3 protein: CASSRGTGGNGELFF

V gene: TRBV4-2
clone size: few
D gene: TRBD2
J gene: TRBJ2-7
CDR3 DNA: TGTGCCAGCAGCCAACCGGGACTATCCGGTGAGCAGTACTTC
CDR3 protein: CASSQPGLSGEQYF

V gene: TRBV29-1
clone size: many
D gene: TRBD2
J gene: TRBJ2-3
CDR3 DNA: TGCAGCGTTGAAGATCCGTGGGCGGGAGTGGAAGATACGCAGTATTTT
CDR3 protein: CSVEDPWAGVEDTQYF

V gene: TRBV18
clone size: many
D gene: TRBD2
J gene: TRBJ2-1
CDR3 DNA: TGTGCCAGCTCACCAACTAGCGGGAGGCCCACCCGTTCCAATGGTGAGCAGTTCTTC
CDR3 protein: CASSPTSGRPTRSNGEQFF

V gene: TRBV6-1
clone size: few
D gene: .
J gene: TRBJ2-5
CDR3 DNA: TGTGCCAGCAGTACGACTAGGGCTCAAGAGACCCAGTACTTC
CDR3 protein: CASSTTRAQETQYF

V gene: TRBV20-1
clone size: .
D gene: .
J gene: TRBJ2-7
CDR3 DNA: TGCAGTGCTCCCCAGGGGGGGCAGGGGGGTTGGCAGTACTTC
CDR3 protein: CSAPQGGQGGWQYF

V gene: TRBV5-4
clone size: few
D gene: .
J gene: TRBJ2-5
CDR3 DNA: TGTGCCAGCAGCCCGGGCGGGACGGTGGGTAAAGAGACCCAGTACTTC
CDR3 protein: CASSPGGTVGKETQYF

V gene: TRBV7-9
clone size: few
D gene: .
J gene: TRBJ2-1
CDR3 DNA: TGTGCCAGCAGCCAGCTCCAAAACGGGAATGAGCAGTTCTTC
CDR3 protein: CASSQLQNGNEQFF

V gene: TRBV29-1
clone size: many
D gene: .
J gene: TRBJ2-5
CDR3 DNA: TGCAGCGTTGTTCAGGGGCGCGAGACCCAGTACTTC
CDR3 protein: CSVVQGRETQYF

V gene: TRBV29-1
clone size: .
D gene: .
J gene: TRBJ2-7
CDR3 DNA: TGCAGCGTTGAGGAGGCCTACGAGCAGTACTTC
CDR3 protein: CSVEEAYEQYF

V gene: TRBV7-9
clone size: .
D gene: .
J gene: TRBJ1-2
CDR3 DNA: TGTGCCAGCAGCTGGGAAAGGCAGGGCACCTATGGCTACACCTTC
CDR3 protein: CASSWERQGTYGYTF

V gene: TRBV4-3
clone size: .
D gene: .
J gene: TRBJ2-7
CDR3 DNA: TGCGCCAGCAGCCAAGAGGTCCCCGGGTCGGGGAACGAGCAGTACTTC
CDR3 protein: CASSQEVPGSGNEQYF

V gene: TRBV7-3
clone size: .
D gene: TRBD2
J gene: TRBJ2-3
CDR3 DNA: TGTGCCAGCAGCTTGGGACTAGCGGGTAACGCAGATACGCAGTATTTT
CDR3 protein: CASSLGLAGNADTQYF

V gene: TRBV20-1
clone size: few
D gene: TRBD1
J gene: TRBJ1-3
CDR3 DNA: TGCAGTGCTAGTCCCACCCGGGACAGCTCTGGAAACACCATATATTTT
CDR3 protein: CSASPTRDSSGNTIYF

V gene: TRBV20-1
clone size: .
D gene: .
J gene: TRBJ1-3
CDR3 DNA: TGCAGTGCTACGGGTAGTGGAAACACCATATATTTT
CDR3 protein: CSATGSGNTIYF

V gene: TRBV27
clone size: .
D gene: TRBD1
J gene: TRBJ1-2
CDR3 DNA: TGTGCCAGCAGTTCCCTGGACAGGGCAAACGGCTACACCTTC
CDR3 protein: CASSSLDRANGYTF

V gene: TRBV5-1
clone size: .
D gene: .
J gene: TRBJ2-7
CDR3 DNA: TGCGCCAGCAGCTTTGACATTTCCTACGAGCAGTACTTC
CDR3 protein: CASSFDISYEQYF

V gene: TRBV12-3/TRBV12-4
clone size: many
D gene: .
J gene: TRBJ1-1
CDR3 DNA: TGTGCCAGCAGCAACTACGAAGGGGTTACGGCTTTCTTT
CDR3 protein: CASSNYEGVTAFF

V gene: TRBV7-2
clone size: few
D gene: .
J gene: TRBJ2-2
CDR3 DNA: TGTGCCAGCAGCTTAGCGCGCTTGTCCGGGGAGCTGTTTTTT
CDR3 protein: CASSLARLSGELFF

V gene: TRBV4-2
clone size: .
D gene: TRBD1
J gene: TRBJ2-1
CDR3 DNA: TGTGCCAGCAGCCACGGGACAGGGGTTGACAATGAGCAGTTCTTC
CDR3 protein: CASSHGTGVDNEQFF

V gene: TRBV18
clone size: .
D gene: TRBD1
J gene: TRBJ2-5
CDR3 DNA: TGTGCCAGCTCCCAGGGACAGAACCAAGAGACCCAGTACTTC
CDR3 protein: CASSQGQNQETQYF

V gene: TRBV6-5
clone size: .
D gene: TRBD2
J gene: TRBJ2-2
CDR3 DNA: TGTGCCAGCAGTTACTCCGGGAGGACAAAATACACCGGGGAGCTGTTTTTT
CDR3 protein: CASSYSGRTKYTGELFF

V gene: TRBV10-3
clone size: few
D gene: .
J gene: TRBJ2-1
CDR3 DNA: TGTGCCATCAGTGATTCGGGCCCGCCCCTGGGTGAGCAGTTCTTC
CDR3 protein: CAISDSGPPLGEQFF

V gene: TRBV7-2
clone size: .
D gene: .
J gene: TRBJ2-1
CDR3 DNA: TGTGCCAGCAGCCCGCGGGACAGACACAATGAGCAGTTCTTC
CDR3 protein: CASSPRDRHNEQFF

V gene: TRBV11-2
clone size: few
D gene: TRBD1
J gene: TRBJ2-7
CDR3 DNA: TGTGCCAGCAGCCACAATACAGGGGTCTACGAGCAGTACTTC
CDR3 protein: CASSHNTGVYEQYF

V gene: TRBV3-1
clone size: many
D gene: .
J gene: TRBJ2-4
CDR3 DNA: TGTGCCAGCAGCCCCCCGAACAGGGAAGGCATTCAGTACTTC
CDR3 protein: CASSPPNREGIQYF

V gene: TRBV14
clone size: .
D gene: .
J gene: TRBJ2-7
CDR3 DNA: TGTGCCCCGGCCGGCGGCCCCTACGAGCAGTACTTC
CDR3 protein: CAPAGGPYEQYF

V gene: TRBV7-6
clone size: many
D gene: .
J gene: TRBJ2-1
CDR3 DNA: TGTGCCAGCAGCTTGGACTGGCGGTCCTACAATGAGCAGTTCTTC
CDR3 protein: CASSLDWRSYNEQFF